This T cell receptor (beta chain) was identified during a study of T cells in Graves' hyperthyroidism and ophthalmopathy. Study context: The blood sample was taken at first diagnosis, before treatment began.

Each person with ophthalmopathy scored at least 3 on the Clinical Activity Score, reached NOSPECS grade 4 or higher, and had been ill under 3 months. Using more than 7.5 ml of fresh peripheral blood, PBMCs were prepared. The investigators amplified TCR beta CDR3 regions from RNA transcripts. The HTBI set primed first-round TCR CDR3 RT-PCR. TCRdb fed the multiplex PCR reads into MiXCR, producing one record per CDR3 protein. Found here are around 300,000 distinct CDR3 sequences, 22% of them singletons; the top ten hold over 55%. This clonotype appeared many times. CDR1 is MNHNS, CDR2 SASEGT, per germline. The CDR3 is made up of 15 amino acids. Trimming took 6 bases from V and 0 from J, leaving 12 bases between them.

The clonotype was recovered from a man aged 25-45 years with Graves' ophthalmopathy. Sequenced material: blood. The V and J genes are TRBV6-1 and TRBJ1-5; D is ambiguous. The DNA of the CDR3 is TGTGCCAGCAGAAGTTCCAGACATAGCAATCAGCCCCAGCATTTT. Amino acid sequence: CASRSSRHSNQPQHF.